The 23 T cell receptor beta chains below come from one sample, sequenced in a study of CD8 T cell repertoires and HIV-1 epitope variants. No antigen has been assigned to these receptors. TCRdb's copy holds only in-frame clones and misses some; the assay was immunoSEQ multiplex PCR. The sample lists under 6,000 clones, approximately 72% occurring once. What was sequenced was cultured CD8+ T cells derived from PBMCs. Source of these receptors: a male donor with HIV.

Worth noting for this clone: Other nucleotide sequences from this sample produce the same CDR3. Here the CDR3 DNA reads TGTGCCAGTAGTATGGGCAGGGAGACCCAGTACTTC. Its translation is CASSMGRETQYF. The chain uses TRBV19 and TRBJ2-5; the D is unclear. The germline V gene encodes CDR1 LNHDA and CDR2 SQIVND (reference sequence). The CDR3 length is 12 residues. Trimming stripped 3 bases from V and 5 bases from J, with 7 bases between.

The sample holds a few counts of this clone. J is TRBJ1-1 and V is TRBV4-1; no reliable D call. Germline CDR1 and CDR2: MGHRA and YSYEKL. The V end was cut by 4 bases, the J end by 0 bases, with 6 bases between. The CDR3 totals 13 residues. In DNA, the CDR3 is TGCGCCAGCAGCCCTAGTCTGAACACTGAAGCTTTCTTT. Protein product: CASSPSLNTEAFF.

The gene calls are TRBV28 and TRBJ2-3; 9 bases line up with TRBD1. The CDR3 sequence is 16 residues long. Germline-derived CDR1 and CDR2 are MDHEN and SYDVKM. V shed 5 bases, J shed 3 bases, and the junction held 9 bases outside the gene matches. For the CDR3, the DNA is TGTGCCAGCAGTCCGGCCCACAGGGGGCAGACAGATACGCAGTATTTT. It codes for CASSPAHRGQTDTQYF.

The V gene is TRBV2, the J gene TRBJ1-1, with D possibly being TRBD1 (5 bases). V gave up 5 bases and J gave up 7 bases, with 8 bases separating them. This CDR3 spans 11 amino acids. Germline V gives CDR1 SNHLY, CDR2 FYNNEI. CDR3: CASSQGVEAFF. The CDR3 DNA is TGTGCCAGCAGTCAGGGAGTTGAAGCTTTCTTT.

DNA of the CDR3: TGTGCCAGCAGTTTGGGCATTACCTCTGGTACGCAGTATTTT. Its protein product is CASSLGITSGTQYF. This chain connects TRBV27 to TRBJ2-3; D remains ambiguous. Trimming took off 3 bases at V and 8 bases at J, with 15 bases between the two ends. This CDR3 region has 14 residues. Germline loops: CDR1 MNHEY, CDR2 SMNVEV (reference sequence).

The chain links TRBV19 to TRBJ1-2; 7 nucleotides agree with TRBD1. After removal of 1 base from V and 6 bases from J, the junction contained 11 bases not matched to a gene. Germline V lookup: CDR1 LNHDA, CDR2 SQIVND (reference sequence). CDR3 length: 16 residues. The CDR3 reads CASSIGGGGARNGYTF. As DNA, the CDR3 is TGTGCCAGTAGTATAGGAGGAGGGGGCGCGAGGAATGGCTACACCTTC.

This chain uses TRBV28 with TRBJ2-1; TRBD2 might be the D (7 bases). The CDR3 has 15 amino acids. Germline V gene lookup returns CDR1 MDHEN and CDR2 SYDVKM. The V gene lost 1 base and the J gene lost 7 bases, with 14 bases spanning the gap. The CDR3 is CASSLSWRGGNEQFF. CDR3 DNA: TGTGCCAGCAGTTTATCGTGGAGGGGGGGGAATGAGCAGTTCTTC.

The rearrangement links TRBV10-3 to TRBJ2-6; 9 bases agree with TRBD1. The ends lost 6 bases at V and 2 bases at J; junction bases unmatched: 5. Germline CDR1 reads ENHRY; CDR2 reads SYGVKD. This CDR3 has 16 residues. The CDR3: CAIRTGDRAGANVLTF. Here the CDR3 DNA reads TGTGCCATCAGGACCGGGGACAGGGCTGGGGCCAACGTCCTGACTTTC.

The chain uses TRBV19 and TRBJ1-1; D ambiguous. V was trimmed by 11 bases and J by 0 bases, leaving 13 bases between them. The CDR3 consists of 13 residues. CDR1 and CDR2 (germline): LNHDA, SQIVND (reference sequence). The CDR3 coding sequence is TGTGCCGCTGGAGGAGGAATGAACACTGAAGCTTTCTTT. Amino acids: CAAGGGMNTEAFF.

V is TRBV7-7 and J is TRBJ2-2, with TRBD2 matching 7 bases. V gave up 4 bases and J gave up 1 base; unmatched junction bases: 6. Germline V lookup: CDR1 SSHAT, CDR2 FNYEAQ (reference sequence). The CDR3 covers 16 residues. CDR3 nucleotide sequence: TGTGCCAGCAGCTCTTTTCCGGGGGGGAACACCGGGGAGCTGTTTTTT. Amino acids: CASSSFPGGNTGELFF.

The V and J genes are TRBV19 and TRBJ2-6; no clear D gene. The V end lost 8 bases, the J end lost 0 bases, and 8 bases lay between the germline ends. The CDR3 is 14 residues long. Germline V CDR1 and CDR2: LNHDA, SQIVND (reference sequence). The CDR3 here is CASSGYSGANVLTF. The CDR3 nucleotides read TGTGCCAGTTCCGGCTACTCTGGGGCCAACGTCCTGACTTTC. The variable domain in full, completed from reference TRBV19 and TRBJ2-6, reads DGGITQSPKYLFRKEGQNVTLSCEQNLNHDAMYWYRQDPGQGLRLIYYSQIVNDFQKGDIAEGYSVSREKKESFPLTVTSAQKNPTAFYLCASSGYSGANVLTFGAGSRLTVL.

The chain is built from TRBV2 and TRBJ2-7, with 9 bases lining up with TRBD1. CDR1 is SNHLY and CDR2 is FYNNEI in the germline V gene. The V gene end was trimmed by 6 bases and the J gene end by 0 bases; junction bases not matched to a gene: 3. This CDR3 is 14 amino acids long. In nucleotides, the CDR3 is TGTGCCAGCAGGGAGACAGGGGGCTCCTACGAGCAGTACTTC. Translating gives CASRETGGSYEQYF.

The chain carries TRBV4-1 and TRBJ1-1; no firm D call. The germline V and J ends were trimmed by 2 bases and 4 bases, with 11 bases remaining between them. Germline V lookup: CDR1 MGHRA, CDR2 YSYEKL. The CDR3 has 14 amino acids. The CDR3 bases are TGCGCCAGCAGCCAATCGGGTGGGGTCACTGAAGCTTTCTTT. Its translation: CASSQSGGVTEAFF.

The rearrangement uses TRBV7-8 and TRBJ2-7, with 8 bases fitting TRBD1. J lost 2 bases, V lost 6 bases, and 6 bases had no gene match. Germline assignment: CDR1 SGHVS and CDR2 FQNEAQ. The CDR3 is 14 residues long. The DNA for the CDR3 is TGTGCCAGCAGTTTTCAGGGGGCCACCTACGAGCAGTACTTC. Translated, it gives CASSFQGATYEQYF.

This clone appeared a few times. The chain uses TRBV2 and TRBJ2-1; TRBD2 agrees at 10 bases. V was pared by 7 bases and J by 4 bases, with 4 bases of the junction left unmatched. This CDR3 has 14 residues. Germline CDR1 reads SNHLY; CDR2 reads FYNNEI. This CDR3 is CASKMTSGYNEQFF. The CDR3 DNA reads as TGTGCCAGCAAGATGACTAGCGGGTACAATGAGCAGTTCTTC.

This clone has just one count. CDR3 region: CASSAGLAGVGETQYF. For the CDR3, the DNA is TGTGCCAGCAGCGCTGGACTAGCGGGAGTGGGGGAGACCCAGTACTTC. The chain is built from TRBV9 and TRBJ2-5; 13 nucleotides match TRBD2. V was clipped by 3 bases and J by 5 bases; unmatched bases: 7. This CDR3 comprises 16 residues. Germline V gene lookup returns CDR1 SGDLS and CDR2 YYNGEE.

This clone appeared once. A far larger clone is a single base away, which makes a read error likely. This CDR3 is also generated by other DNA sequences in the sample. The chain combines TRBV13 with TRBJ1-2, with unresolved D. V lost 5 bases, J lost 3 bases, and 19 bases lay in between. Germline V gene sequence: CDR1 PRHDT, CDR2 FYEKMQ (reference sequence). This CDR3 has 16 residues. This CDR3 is CASSQDPPDLDYGYTF. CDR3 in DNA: TGTGCCAGCAGCCAAGATCCCCCAGACTTGGACTATGGCTACACCTTC.

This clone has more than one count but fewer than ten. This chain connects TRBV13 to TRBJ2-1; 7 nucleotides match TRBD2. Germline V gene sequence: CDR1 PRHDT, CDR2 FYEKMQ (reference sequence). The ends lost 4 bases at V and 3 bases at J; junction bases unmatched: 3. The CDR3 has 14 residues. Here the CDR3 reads CASSSTSDYNEQFF. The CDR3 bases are TGTGCCAGCAGCTCCACTAGCGACTACAATGAGCAGTTCTTC.

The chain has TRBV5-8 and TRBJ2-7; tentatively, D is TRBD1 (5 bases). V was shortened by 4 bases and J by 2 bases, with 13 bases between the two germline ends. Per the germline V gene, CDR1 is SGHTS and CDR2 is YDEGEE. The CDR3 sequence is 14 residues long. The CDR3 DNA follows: TGTGCCAGCAGCGACTCGACAGTTACCTACGAGCAGTACTTC. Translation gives CASSDSTVTYEQYF. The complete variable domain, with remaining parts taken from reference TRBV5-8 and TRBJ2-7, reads EAGVTQSPTHLIKTRGQQATLRCSPISGHTSVYWYQQALGLGLQFLLWYDEGEERNRGNFPPRFSGRQFPNYSSELNVNALELEDSALYLCASSDSTVTYEQYFGPGTRLTVT.

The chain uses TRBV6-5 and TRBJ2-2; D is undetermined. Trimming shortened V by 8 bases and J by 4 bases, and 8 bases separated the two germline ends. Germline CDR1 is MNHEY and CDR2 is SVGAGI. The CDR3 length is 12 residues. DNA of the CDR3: TGTGCCAGCCTACACCGCACCGGGGAGCTGTTTTTT. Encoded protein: CASLHRTGELFF.

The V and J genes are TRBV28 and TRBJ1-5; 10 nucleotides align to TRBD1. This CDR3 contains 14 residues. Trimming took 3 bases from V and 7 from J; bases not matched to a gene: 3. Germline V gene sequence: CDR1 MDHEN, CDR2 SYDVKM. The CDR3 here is CASSLGQGLQPQHF. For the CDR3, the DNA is TGTGCCAGCAGTTTGGGACAGGGGCTCCAGCCCCAGCATTTT.

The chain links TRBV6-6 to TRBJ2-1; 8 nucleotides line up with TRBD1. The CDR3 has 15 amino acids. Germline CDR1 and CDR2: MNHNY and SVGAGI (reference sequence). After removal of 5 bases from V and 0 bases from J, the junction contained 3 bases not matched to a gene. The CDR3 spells CASSAGTGSYNEQFF. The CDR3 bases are TGTGCCAGCAGTGCCGGGACAGGCTCCTACAATGAGCAGTTCTTC.

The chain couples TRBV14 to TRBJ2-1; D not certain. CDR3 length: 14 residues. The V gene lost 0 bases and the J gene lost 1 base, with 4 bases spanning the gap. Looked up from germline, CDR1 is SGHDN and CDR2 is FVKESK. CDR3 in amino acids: CASSQDVSYNEQFF. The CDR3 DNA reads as TGTGCCAGCAGCCAAGATGTGTCCTACAATGAGCAGTTCTTC.